Listed below are T cell receptor beta chains from one sample, sequenced in a study of T-cell reconstitution after alpha-beta-depleted transplantation in children. In TCRdb, the PCR reads were re-called with MiXCR into one record per CDR3 protein. The repertoire holds 450,000 to 600,000 distinct CDR3 sequences, with 10% to 15% as singletons. This material consisted of PBMCs, mostly from graft donor cells, taken 360 days after TCRalphabeta/CD19-depleted stem cell transplant. These receptors were obtained from a male patient under 18 who had a stem cell transplant for acute myeloid leukemia, so the T cells may come from the graft donor. CDR3s include the opening cysteine and the closing phenylalanine or tryptophan. Fields, in order: V gene, J gene, CDR3 protein.

TRBV20-1	TRBJ2-3	CSGEAGNTDTQYF
TRBV13	TRBJ2-7	CASSAGGLAGVYEQYF
TRBV5-1	TRBJ2-1	CASSGGMYNEQFF
TRBV19	TRBJ2-1	CASREIAGAPYNEQFF
TRBV4-3	TRBJ2-5	CASSQDRQIQETQYF
TRBV5-4	TRBJ2-3	CASLDRRSDTDTQYF
TRBV20-1	TRBJ1-2	CSAREAERARNYGYTF
TRBV7-8	TRBJ2-7	CASSFNGRAYEQYF
TRBV12-3/TRBV12-4	TRBJ1-5	CASSPTGVWQPQHF
TRBV2	TRBJ2-3	CATNGDRGRGDTQYF
TRBV6-2/TRBV6-3	TRBJ1-1	CASSFVEDTEAFF
TRBV27	TRBJ2-7	CASSSTDRDDEQYF
TRBV29-1	TRBJ2-2	CSVAGVGRNRQNTGELFF
TRBV10-3	TRBJ2-7	CAISFLLGREQYF
TRBV6-2/TRBV6-3	TRBJ2-6	CASSQNTGFLFSGANVLTF
TRBV9	TRBJ2-7	CASSPRRGLASYEQYF
TRBV20-1	TRBJ2-1	CSARDPPRVIDEQFF
TRBV13	TRBJ2-7	CASSSWGQVEQYF
TRBV5-5	TRBJ2-3	CASSPGVAGPTDTQYF
TRBV6-5	TRBJ2-7	CASSSPGHEQYF
TRBV10-3	TRBJ2-3	CAISEGGGRDTQYF
TRBV12-3/TRBV12-4	TRBJ2-2	CASSLDMADTGELFF
TRBV12-3/TRBV12-4	TRBJ2-2	CASSFRLAVNTGELFF
TRBV27	TRBJ2-7	CASSLWWGQENYEQYF
TRBV19	TRBJ2-4	CASDKDHGSNIQYF
TRBV7-8	TRBJ2-7	CASSQTDGGTYEQYF
TRBV18	TRBJ1-4	CASSRTGLTEKLFF
TRBV7-2	TRBJ2-1	CASSRRRGLAGDNEQFF
TRBV28	TRBJ2-4	CASSHTLGQLFLAKNIQYF
TRBV20-1	TRBJ1-5	CSARGSPWGNQPQHF
TRBV28	TRBJ1-4	CASSSPRRATNEKLFF
TRBV7-8	TRBJ2-7	CASSLGGTGNYEQYF
TRBV10-3	TRBJ2-1	CASIGPTPNNEQFF
TRBV7-3	TRBJ2-2	CASSLDSGSFGELFF
TRBV20-1	TRBJ2-1	CSARGGGDEQFF
TRBV7-6	TRBJ1-3	CASSLSQGLFGNTIYF
TRBV4-2	TRBJ2-1	CASSLERDWENEQFF
TRBV7-7	TRBJ2-5	CASSLRRLAGEETQYF
TRBV28	TRBJ1-2	CASSLSRAPNYGYTF
TRBV28	TRBJ1-6	CASSLLKNSPLHF
TRBV5-1	TRBJ2-7	CASSLGGQGNEQYF
TRBV7-2	TRBJ1-1	CASSPPDRVKGTEAFF
TRBV24-1	TRBJ2-6	CATSDWPGAKGGANVLTF
TRBV6-5	TRBJ2-3	CASSYAPGVLDTQYF
TRBV29-1	TRBJ1-1	CSVEGQGPRAFF
TRBV6-2/TRBV6-3	TRBJ1-5	CASSLQGVPWPQHF
TRBV20-1	TRBJ2-5	CSASLSFQETQYF
TRBV28	TRBJ2-7	CASSLLAGPVYEQYF
TRBV29-1	TRBJ2-7	CSVETTRIPYEQYF
TRBV6-2/TRBV6-3	TRBJ2-3	CASSYGTSKSTDTQYF
TRBV2	TRBJ2-3	CASSERLGRGDTQYF
TRBV15	TRBJ2-7	CATSRDSAGAGEQYF
TRBV28	TRBJ2-1	CASSRSFNEQFF
TRBV11-2	TRBJ2-4	CANPLAGVNKNIQYF
TRBV27	TRBJ2-3	CASSLWSSHTDTQYF
TRBV20-1	TRBJ2-3	CSARGFSTDTQYF
TRBV3-1	TRBJ2-7	CASSQEWQGAREQYF
TRBV29-1	TRBJ1-2	CSLDRDSKGDYGYTF
TRBV5-5	TRBJ2-7	CASSLVGQVAYEQYF